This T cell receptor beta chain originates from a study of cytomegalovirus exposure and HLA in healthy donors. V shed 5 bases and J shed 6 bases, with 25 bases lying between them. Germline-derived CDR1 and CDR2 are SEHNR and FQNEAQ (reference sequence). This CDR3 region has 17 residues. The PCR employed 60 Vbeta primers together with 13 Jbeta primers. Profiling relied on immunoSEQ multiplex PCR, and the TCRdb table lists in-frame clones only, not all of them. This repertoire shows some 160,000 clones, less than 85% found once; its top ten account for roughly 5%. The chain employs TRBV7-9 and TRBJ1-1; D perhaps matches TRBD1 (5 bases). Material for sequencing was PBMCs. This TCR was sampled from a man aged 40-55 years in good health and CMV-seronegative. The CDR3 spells CASSDATARSILPEAFF. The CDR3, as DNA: TGTGCCAGCAGCGACGCGACAGCTCGGTCTATATTGCCTGAAGCTTTCTTT.